A single sample gave rise to the 17 T cell receptor beta chains below, sequenced in a study of T-cell memory formation after mild COVID-19. TCRdb passed the 5' RACE reads through MiXCR, listing each CDR3 protein once. The sample includes 120,000 to 150,000 distinct CDR3 sequences, about 6.1% of them seen just once. Specimen: PBMCs or a T cell subset sorted from them (not recorded which). These receptors were obtained from an adult woman who had mild COVID-19 (a few samples of this study predate the infection). Cell type and time point are not known.

This clonotype was observed many times. V gene TRBV5-1 combines with J gene TRBJ2-1, with 7 bases that match TRBD1. This CDR3 is built from 14 residues. The trim removed 4 bases at V and 3 bases at J, leaving 4 bases unmatched. Germline CDR1 reads SGHRS; CDR2 reads YFSETQ. Here the CDR3 DNA reads TGCGCCAGCAGCCCCGGACAGGTCTACAATGAGCAGTTCTTC. Amino acids: CASSPGQVYNEQFF.

In its sample, this clonotype was seen many times. The chain has TRBV30 and TRBJ2-1, with 7 bases fitting TRBD2. Germline V CDR1 and CDR2: GTSNPN, SVGIG (reference sequence). This CDR3 contains 15 residues. The V and J ends lost 0 bases and 3 bases, in that order; junction bases with no gene match: 5. The CDR3, as DNA: TGTGCCTGGAGTGTATATGGCGGGAGCTACAATGAGCAGTTCTTC. This gives the protein CAWSVYGGSYNEQFF.

V usage is TRBV30 and J usage is TRBJ2-3; D is perhaps TRBD2 (6 bases). V was clipped by 6 bases and J by 2 bases, with 12 bases between them. The germline gives CDR1 GTSNPN, CDR2 SVGIG (reference sequence). This CDR3 is 13 amino acids long. CDR3 in DNA: TGTGCCTGTAGGATGGACTACACAGATACGCAGTATTTT. The encoded protein is CACRMDYTDTQYF. The variable domain in full, completed from reference TRBV30 and TRBJ2-3, reads SQTIHQWPATLVQPVGSPLSLECTVEGTSNPNLYWYRQAAGRGLQLLFYSVGIGQISSEVPQNLSASRPQDRQFILSSKKLLLSDSGFYLCACRMDYTDTQYFGPGTRLTVL.

Worth noting for this clonotype: This may be a read error: a much more frequent sequence differs by one nucleotide. The chain employs TRBV6-2 or TRBV6-3 and TRBJ1-2; the D gene is possibly TRBD1 (5 bases). The CDR3 is 15 amino acids. Germline V lookup: CDR1 MNHEY, CDR2 SVGEGT. V was clipped by 6 bases and J by 5 bases, with 19 bases between them. This chain's CDR3 is CASSRDGTTGYGYTF. As DNA, the CDR3 is TGTGCCAGCAGCCGAGACGGGACGACGGGGTATGGCTACACCTTC.

At least ten counts were recorded for this clonotype. This chain links TRBV6-2 or TRBV6-3 with TRBJ2-7; a possible D gene is TRBD1 (6 bases). There are 12 residues in the CDR3. CDR1 and CDR2 (germline): MNHEY, SVGEGT. With 11 bases removed from V and 3 bases from J, the gap between germline ends came to 14 bases. CDR3 amino acids: CAASDRIYEQYF. CDR3 in DNA: TGTGCCGCCTCGGACAGAATCTACGAGCAGTACTTC.

Ten or more counts support this clonotype. At one end the junction does not follow the germline gene, possibly because of a read error. The rearrangement joins TRBV5-1 to TRBJ2-5, with D uncertain. CDR1 SGHRS and CDR2 YFSETQ come from the germline V gene. The length of the CDR3 is 11 residues. The CDR3 loop is CASSLQETQYF. CDR3 nucleotide sequence: TGTGCCAGCAGCCTCCAAGAGACCCAGTACTTC.

This clonotype occurred many times. The chain employs TRBV20-1 and TRBJ2-5; no reliable D call. The CDR3 contains 13 residues. Trimming took off 5 bases at V and 0 bases at J, with 10 bases between the two ends. The germline gives CDR1 DFQATT, CDR2 SNEGSKA (reference sequence). The chain's CDR3 is CSALSRYQETQYF. The CDR3 bases are TGCAGTGCTCTGTCCCGATACCAAGAGACCCAGTACTTC.

This clonotype was seen repeatedly, ten times or more. V gene TRBV5-4 combines with J gene TRBJ2-3, with 12 bases aligning to TRBD2. The CDR3 is 15 amino acids. V trimming: 2 bases; J trimming: 5 bases; junction bases outside the gene matches: 3. Germline CDR1 SGHNT, CDR2 YYREEE (reference sequence). CDR3 in amino acids: CASSFPGLAGDTQYF. Here the CDR3 DNA reads TGTGCCAGCAGCTTTCCGGGACTAGCGGGAGATACGCAGTATTTT.

Many counts were recorded for this clonotype. This chain links TRBV11-1 with TRBJ2-2; D gene ambiguous. CDR1 is SGHAT, CDR2 FQDESV, per germline (reference sequence). The V end was cut by 5 bases, the J end by 8 bases, with 12 bases between. The CDR3 runs 13 residues. The chain's CDR3 is CASSPGRKGELFF. The CDR3 DNA reads as TGTGCCAGCAGCCCCGGACGAAAAGGGGAGCTGTTTTTT.

This clonotype appeared many times. The rearrangement joins TRBV4-2 to TRBJ2-1, with D possibly matching TRBD1 (6 bases). With 4 bases removed from V and 5 bases from J, the gap between germline ends came to 15 bases. The CDR3 is 15 residues long. The V gene's germline CDR1 is LGHNA and CDR2 YNFKEQ. The CDR3 here is CASSPQGRGNNEQFF. In DNA form, the CDR3 reads TGTGCCAGCAGCCCTCAGGGCAGGGGAAACAATGAGCAGTTCTTC.

This sequence joins TRBV7-2 and TRBJ2-5; 7 bases agree with TRBD1. The germline CDR1 and CDR2 sequences are SGHTA and FQGNSA. After removal of 3 bases from V and 5 bases from J, the junction contained 3 bases not matched to a gene. The CDR3 sequence is 13 residues long. The CDR3 coding sequence is TGTGCCAGCAGCTTGACAGGGTGGGAGACCCAGTACTTC. Encoded protein: CASSLTGWETQYF.

This clonotype has ten or more counts. This rearrangement joins TRBV25-1 to TRBJ1-1; 12 bases align to TRBD1. The CDR3 totals 18 residues. V lost 6 bases, J lost 4 bases, and 15 bases stayed unmatched. Germline CDR1 reads MGHDK; CDR2 reads SYGVNS. The DNA for the CDR3 is TGTGCCAGCAGGCCCGCGCAGGGACAGGGGGCGAAGAGCACTGAAGCTTTCTTT. Translating gives CASRPAQGQGAKSTEAFF.

At least ten counts were recorded for this clonotype. The rearrangement links TRBV9 to TRBJ1-6, with TRBD1 matching over 8 bases. The germline V gene encodes CDR1 SGDLS and CDR2 YYNGEE. The V and J ends lost 4 bases and 5 bases, in that order; junction bases with no gene match: 5. CDR3 length equals 15 residues. CDR3 sequence (DNA): TGTGCCAGCAGCCCCCGGACAGGGAATAATTCACCCCTCCACTTT. Amino acids: CASSPRTGNNSPLHF.

This clonotype has at least ten counts. This chain connects TRBV6-5 to TRBJ2-1, with D uncertain. In germline, CDR1 is MNHEY, CDR2 SVGAGI. Trimming took off 6 bases at V and 2 bases at J, with 8 bases between the two ends. This CDR3 is 13 amino acids long. The CDR3 bases are TGTGCCAGCAGAGTTGCCACCTACAATGAGCAGTTCTTC. Translating gives CASRVATYNEQFF.

This chain connects TRBV10-3 to TRBJ2-7, with 9 bases identical to TRBD1. Germline CDR1 and CDR2: ENHRY and SYGVKD. The V gene end was trimmed by 10 bases and the J gene end by 6 bases; junction bases not matched to a gene: 10. CDR3 length equals 13 residues. The CDR3 sequence: CATSGTGLIEQYF. Written as DNA, the CDR3 is TGTGCCACCTCCGGGACAGGGCTAATCGAGCAGTACTTC.

This clonotype was picked up many times. V and J are TRBV6-5 and TRBJ2-2, with D tentatively TRBD2 (5 bases). V lost 7 bases and J 0 bases, leaving 12 bases between the germline ends. The CDR3 has 15 amino acids. The V gene's germline CDR1 is MNHEY and CDR2 SVGAGI. The CDR3 protein is CASTPDYTNTGELFF. The CDR3 coding sequence is TGTGCCAGCACCCCCGACTATACGAACACCGGGGAGCTGTTTTTT.

The table lists this clonotype with many counts. The chain employs TRBV3-1 and TRBJ2-7; D ambiguous. Trimming stripped 3 bases from V and 1 base from J, with 10 bases between. CDR1 and CDR2 (germline): LGHDT, YNNKEL (reference sequence). This CDR3 has 14 residues. This CDR3 is CASSQGFTSYEQYF. The DNA of the CDR3 is TGTGCCAGCAGCCAGGGGTTCACATCCTACGAGCAGTACTTC.